This T cell receptor beta chain stems from a study of a mutant IDH1 vaccine in newly diagnosed glioma. The data were produced by immunoSEQ multiplex PCR, yet TCRdb's version contains in-frame clones alone and is incomplete. The sample has 45,000 to 70,000 clones, around 92% seen once. The time point here: baseline, week 1 (first vaccination visit). Treatment given: pre-vaccination baseline after standard-of-care therapy. V was clipped by 7 bases and J by 4 bases; unmatched bases: 4. CDR3 length: 12 residues. In germline, CDR1 is SQVTM, CDR2 ANQGSEA. The rearrangement uses TRBV29-1 and TRBJ2-1; 7 nucleotides line up with TRBD1. This specimen was PBMCs, taken from a glioma patient treated with radiotherapy, temozolomide or both. This clonotype originated in a man aged 45 to 65 with glioma. The CDR3 nucleotides are TGCAGCGCCGGGGACAGATACAATGAGCAGTTCTTC. Residues: CSAGDRYNEQFF.